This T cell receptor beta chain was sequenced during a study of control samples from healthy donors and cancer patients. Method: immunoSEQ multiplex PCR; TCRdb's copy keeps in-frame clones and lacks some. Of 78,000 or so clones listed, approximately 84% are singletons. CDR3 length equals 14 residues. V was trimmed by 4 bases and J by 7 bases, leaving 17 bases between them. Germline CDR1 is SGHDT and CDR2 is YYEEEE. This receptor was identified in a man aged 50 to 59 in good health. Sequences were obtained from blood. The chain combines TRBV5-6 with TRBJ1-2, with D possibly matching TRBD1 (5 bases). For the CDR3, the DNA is TGTGCCAGCAGCCGCTTTTCAGGGCGGGGTGGCTACACCTTC. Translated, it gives CASSRFSGRGGYTF.